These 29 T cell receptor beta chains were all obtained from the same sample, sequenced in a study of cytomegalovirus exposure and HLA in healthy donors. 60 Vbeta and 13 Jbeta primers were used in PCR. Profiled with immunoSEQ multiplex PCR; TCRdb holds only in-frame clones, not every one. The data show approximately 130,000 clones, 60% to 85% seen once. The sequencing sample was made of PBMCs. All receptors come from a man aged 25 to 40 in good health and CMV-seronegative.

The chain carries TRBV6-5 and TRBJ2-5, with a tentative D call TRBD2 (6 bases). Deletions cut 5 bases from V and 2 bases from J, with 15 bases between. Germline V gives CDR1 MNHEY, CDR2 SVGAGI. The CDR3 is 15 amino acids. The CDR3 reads CASSLATGVQETQYF. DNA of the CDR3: TGTGCCAGCAGTCTCGCCACGGGGGTTCAAGAGACCCAGTACTTC.

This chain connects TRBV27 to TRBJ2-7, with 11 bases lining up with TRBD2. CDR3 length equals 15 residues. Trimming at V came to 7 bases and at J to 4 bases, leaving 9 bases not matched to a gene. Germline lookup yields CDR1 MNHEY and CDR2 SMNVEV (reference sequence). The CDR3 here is CASTPLAGVMYEQYF. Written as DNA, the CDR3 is TGTGCCAGCACCCCACTAGCGGGAGTTATGTACGAGCAGTACTTC.

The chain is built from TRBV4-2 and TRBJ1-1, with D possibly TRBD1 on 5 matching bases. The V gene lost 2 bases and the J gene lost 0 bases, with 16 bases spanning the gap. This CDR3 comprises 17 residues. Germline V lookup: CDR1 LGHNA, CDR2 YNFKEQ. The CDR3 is CASSQRRQRDLNTEAFF. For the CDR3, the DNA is TGTGCCAGCAGCCAAAGGAGACAGAGAGACTTGAACACTGAAGCTTTCTTT.

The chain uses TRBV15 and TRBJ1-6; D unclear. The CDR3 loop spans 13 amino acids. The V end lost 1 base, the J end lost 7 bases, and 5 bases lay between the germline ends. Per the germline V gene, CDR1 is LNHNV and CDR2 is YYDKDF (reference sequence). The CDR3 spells CATSRALNSPLHF. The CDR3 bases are TGTGCCACCAGCAGAGCACTCAATTCACCCCTCCACTTT.

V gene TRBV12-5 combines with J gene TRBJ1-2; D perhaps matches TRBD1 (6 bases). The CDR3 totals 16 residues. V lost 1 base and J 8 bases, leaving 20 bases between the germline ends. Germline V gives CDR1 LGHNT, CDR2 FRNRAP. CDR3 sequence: CASGLGMGARAYGYTF. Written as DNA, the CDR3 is TGTGCTAGTGGTTTGGGGATGGGGGCTCGGGCGTACGGCTACACCTTC. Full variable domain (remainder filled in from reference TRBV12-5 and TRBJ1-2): DARVTQTPRHKVTEMGQEVTMRCQPILGHNTVFWYRQTMMQGLELLAYFRNRAPLDDSGMPKDRFSAEMPDATLATLKIQPSEPRDSAVYFCASGLGMGARAYGYTFGSGTRLTVV.

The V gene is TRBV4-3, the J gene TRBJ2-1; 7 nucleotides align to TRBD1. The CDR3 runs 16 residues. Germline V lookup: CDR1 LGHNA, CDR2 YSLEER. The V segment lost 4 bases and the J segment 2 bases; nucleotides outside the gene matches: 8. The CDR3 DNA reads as TGCGCCAGCAGCCGGCATCAGACAGGGCCCTACAATGAGCAGTTCTTC. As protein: CASSRHQTGPYNEQFF.

The CDR3: CASSQIDRADEQFF. The CDR3 coding sequence is TGCGCCAGCAGCCAGATAGACAGGGCCGATGAGCAGTTCTTC. This chain joins TRBV4-3 and TRBJ2-1, with 7 bases identical to TRBD1. The CDR3 sequence is 14 residues long. V shed 3 bases and J 8 bases; nucleotides not matched to a gene: 7. In germline, CDR1 is LGHNA, CDR2 YSLEER.

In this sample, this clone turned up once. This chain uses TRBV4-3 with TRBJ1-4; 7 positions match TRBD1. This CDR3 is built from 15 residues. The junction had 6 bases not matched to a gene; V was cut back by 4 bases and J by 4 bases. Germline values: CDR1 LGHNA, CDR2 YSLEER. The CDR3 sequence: CASSPPGQFNEKLFF. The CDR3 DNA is TGCGCCAGCAGCCCACCGGGACAGTTTAATGAAAAACTGTTTTTT.

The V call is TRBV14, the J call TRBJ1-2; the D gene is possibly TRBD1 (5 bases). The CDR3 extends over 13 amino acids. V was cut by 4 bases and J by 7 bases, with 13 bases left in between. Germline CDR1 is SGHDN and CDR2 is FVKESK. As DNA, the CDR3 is TGTGCCAGCAGCCTTCGTGGGGGGAGTGGCTACACCTTC. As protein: CASSLRGGSGYTF.

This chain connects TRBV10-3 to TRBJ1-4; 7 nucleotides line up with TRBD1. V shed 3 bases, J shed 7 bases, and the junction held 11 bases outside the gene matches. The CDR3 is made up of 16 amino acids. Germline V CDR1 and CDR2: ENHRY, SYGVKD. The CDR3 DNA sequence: TGTGCCATCAGTGATTCTAAGGGGGCGCAGGGTGAAAAACTGTTTTTT. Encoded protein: CAISDSKGAQGEKLFF.

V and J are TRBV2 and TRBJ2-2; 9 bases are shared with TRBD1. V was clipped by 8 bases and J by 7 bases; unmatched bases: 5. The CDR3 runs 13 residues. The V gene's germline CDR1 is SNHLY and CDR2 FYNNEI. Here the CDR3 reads CASGDRAIGELFF. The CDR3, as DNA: TGTGCCAGCGGGGACAGGGCGATCGGGGAGCTGTTTTTT.

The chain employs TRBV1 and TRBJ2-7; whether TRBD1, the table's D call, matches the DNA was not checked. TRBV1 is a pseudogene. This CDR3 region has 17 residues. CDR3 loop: CTSSQPQTGTGNYEQYF. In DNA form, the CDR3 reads TGCACCAGCAGCCAACCTCAAACCGGGACAGGGAACTACGAGCAGTACTTC.

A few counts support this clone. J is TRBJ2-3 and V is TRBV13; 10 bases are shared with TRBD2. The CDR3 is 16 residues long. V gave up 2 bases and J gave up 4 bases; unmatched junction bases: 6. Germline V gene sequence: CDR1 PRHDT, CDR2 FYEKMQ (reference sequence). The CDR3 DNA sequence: TGTGCCAGCAGCTTAAGATCTAGCGGGGGATCAGATACGCAGTATTTT. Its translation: CASSLRSSGGSDTQYF.

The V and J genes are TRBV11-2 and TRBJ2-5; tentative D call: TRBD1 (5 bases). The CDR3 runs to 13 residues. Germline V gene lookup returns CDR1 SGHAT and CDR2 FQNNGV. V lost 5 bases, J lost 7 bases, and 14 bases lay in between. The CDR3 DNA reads TGTGCCAGCAGCATTGGACAAAAGGGGACCCAGTACTTC. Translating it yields CASSIGQKGTQYF.

CDR3 sequence (DNA): TGTGCCAGCAGCTTGGGTGGGGGGACCGGGGAGCTGTTTTTT. Residues: CASSLGGGTGELFF. The chain employs TRBV5-5 and TRBJ2-2, with a weak D call TRBD2 (6 bases). Germline loops: CDR1 SGHKS, CDR2 YYEKEE (reference sequence). V lost 0 bases, J lost 5 bases, and 8 bases lay in between. The CDR3 has 14 amino acids.

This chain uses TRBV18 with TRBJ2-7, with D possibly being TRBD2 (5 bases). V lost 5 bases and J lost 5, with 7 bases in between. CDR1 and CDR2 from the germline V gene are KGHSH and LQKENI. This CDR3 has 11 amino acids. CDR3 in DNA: TGTGCCAGCTCAGTTAGCGACGAGCAGTACTTC. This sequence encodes CASSVSDEQYF.

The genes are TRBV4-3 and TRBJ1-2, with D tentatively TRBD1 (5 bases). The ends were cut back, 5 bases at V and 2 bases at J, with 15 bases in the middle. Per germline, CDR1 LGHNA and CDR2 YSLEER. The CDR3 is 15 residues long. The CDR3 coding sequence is TGCGCCAGCAGCAAGAATGGGCAGGGAAACTATGGCTACACCTTC. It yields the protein CASSKNGQGNYGYTF.

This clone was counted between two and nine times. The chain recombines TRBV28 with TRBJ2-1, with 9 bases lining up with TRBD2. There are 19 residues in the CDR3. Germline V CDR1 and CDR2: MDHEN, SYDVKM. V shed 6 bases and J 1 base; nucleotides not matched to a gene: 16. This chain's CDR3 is CASSNWGSGGGGSYNEQFF. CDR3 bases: TGTGCCAGCAGCAATTGGGGTAGCGGGGGCGGGGGGTCCTACAATGAGCAGTTCTTC.

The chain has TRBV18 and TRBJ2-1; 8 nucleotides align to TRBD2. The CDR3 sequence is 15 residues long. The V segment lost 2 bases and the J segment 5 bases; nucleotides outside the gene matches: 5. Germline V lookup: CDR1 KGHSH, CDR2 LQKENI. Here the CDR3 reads CASSPGAGGDNEQFF. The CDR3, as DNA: TGTGCCAGCTCACCAGGGGCGGGAGGAGACAATGAGCAGTTCTTC.

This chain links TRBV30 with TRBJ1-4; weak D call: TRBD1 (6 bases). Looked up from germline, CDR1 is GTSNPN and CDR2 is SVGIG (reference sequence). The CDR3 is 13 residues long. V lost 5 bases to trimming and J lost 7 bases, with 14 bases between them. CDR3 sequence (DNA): TGTGCCTGGGGACGGGGGGCGGGTGAAAAACTGTTTTTT. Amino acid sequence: CAWGRGAGEKLFF.

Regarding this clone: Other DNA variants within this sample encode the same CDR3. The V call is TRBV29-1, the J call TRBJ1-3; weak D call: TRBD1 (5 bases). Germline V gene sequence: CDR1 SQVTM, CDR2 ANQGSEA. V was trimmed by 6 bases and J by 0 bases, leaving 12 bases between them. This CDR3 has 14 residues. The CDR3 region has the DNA TGCAGCGTCGATATGGACAACTCTGGAAACACCATATATTTT. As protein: CSVDMDNSGNTIYF.

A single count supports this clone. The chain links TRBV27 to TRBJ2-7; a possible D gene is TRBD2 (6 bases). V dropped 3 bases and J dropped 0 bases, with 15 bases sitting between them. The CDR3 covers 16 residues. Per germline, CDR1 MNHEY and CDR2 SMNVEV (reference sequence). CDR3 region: CASSLAWGEASYEQYF. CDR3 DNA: TGTGCCAGCAGTTTGGCCTGGGGGGAGGCCTCCTACGAGCAGTACTTC.

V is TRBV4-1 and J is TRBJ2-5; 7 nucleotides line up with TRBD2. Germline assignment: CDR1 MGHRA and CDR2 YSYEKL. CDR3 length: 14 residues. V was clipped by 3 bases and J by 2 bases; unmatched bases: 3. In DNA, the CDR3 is TGCGCCAGCAGCCAGGGACTAACACAAGAGACCCAGTACTTC. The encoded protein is CASSQGLTQETQYF.

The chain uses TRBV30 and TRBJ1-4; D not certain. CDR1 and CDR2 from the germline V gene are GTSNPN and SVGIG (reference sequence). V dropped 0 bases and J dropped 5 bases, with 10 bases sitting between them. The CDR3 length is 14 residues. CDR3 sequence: CAWSVFGRNEKLFF. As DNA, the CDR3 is TGTGCCTGGAGTGTATTCGGCAGGAATGAAAAACTGTTTTTT.

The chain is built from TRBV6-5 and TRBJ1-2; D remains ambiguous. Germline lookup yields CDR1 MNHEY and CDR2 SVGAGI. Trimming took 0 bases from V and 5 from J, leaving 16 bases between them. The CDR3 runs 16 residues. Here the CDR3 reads CASSYSRVDSAYGYTF. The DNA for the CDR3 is TGTGCCAGCAGTTACTCGAGGGTCGATTCTGCTTATGGCTACACCTTC.

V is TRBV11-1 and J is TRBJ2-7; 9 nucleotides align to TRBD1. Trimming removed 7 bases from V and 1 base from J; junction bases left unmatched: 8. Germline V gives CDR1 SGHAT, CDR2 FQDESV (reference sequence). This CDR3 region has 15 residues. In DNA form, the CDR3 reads TGTGCCAGCAAGAAGGGACAGGGCGTTTCCTACGAGCAGTACTTC. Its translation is CASKKGQGVSYEQYF.

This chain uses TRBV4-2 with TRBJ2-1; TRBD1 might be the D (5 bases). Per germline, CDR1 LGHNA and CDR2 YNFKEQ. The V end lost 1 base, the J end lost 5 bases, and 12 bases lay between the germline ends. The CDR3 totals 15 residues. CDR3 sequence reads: CASSQGMGRNNEQFF. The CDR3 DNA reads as TGTGCCAGCAGCCAAGGAATGGGGCGGAACAATGAGCAGTTCTTC.

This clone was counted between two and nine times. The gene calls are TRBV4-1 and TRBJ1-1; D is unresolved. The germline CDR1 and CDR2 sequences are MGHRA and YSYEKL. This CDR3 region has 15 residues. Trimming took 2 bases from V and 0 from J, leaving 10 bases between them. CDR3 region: CASSQFRVMNTEAFF. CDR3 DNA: TGCGCCAGCAGCCAATTTCGGGTCATGAACACTGAAGCTTTCTTT.

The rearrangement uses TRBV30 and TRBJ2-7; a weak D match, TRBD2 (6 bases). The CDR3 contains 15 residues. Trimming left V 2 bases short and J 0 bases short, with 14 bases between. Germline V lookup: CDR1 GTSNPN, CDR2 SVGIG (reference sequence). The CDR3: CAWSRGTYSSYEQYF. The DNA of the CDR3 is TGTGCCTGGAGTCGCGGGACTTATAGCTCCTACGAGCAGTACTTC. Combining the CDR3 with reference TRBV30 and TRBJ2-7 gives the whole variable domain SQTIHQWPATLVQPVGSPLSLECTVEGTSNPNLYWYRQAAGRGLQLLFYSVGIGQISSEVPQNLSASRPQDRQFILSSKKLLLSDSGFYLCAWSRGTYSSYEQYFGPGTRLTVT.